This TCR beta chain is drawn from a study of blood T cell repertoires in COVID-19 (dated by TCRdb to the early 2020s). Some background on the complete study: Collaborator samples came from the United States, Italy and Spain and covered acute and convalescent phases of COVID-19. HLA class I and class II types, where available, came from metadata supplied by the sample provider rather than from assay-based typing. Sample metadata almost always included a de-identified subject ID, COVID-19 status, age in years and sex. The samples were drawn from the first 160 participants of the ongoing ImmuneRACE study and from 1,254 subjects provided by 6 global collaborators. A freely available public database, intended as a resource for researchers studying the immune response to SARS-CoV-2, is where the repertoires were released. The dataset comprised deeply sampled blood TCRbeta repertoires from subjects exposed to, actively infected with, or recovered from COVID-19. The prospective study material was composed of cDNA or gDNA derived from T cells, B-cell-depleted T cells, or PBMCs. Study-wide findings and limitations: The quantity of clinical and demographic metadata differed by source and by participant and was supplied without curation.

The germline V gene (reference sequence) supplies CDR1 MNHEY and CDR2 SMNVEV. V drops 2 bases and J drops 1 base, leaving 3 bases in between. The CDR3, from cysteine to phenylalanine, totals 13 residues. CDR3 DNA is the only sequence kept; it has 39 bases, read in frame from the first base. The immunoSEQ Assay, a bias-controlled multiplex PCR, was used to amplify TCRbeta CDR3 regions from genomic DNA. The paper's processing steps were these. The number of nucleated cells in each sample was estimated from the amplification of reference gene primers within the assay. To quantify the absolute abundance of each unique TCRbeta CDR3 rearrangement, sequence reads were collapsed and filtered. For each sample, productive Simpson clonality was calculated as the square root of Simpson's diversity index across productive rearrangements. TCRdb limited this immuneACCESS table to in-frame rearrangements with V and J called. A share of clones is missing; checked studies link under half to unresolved V genes, and the rest is unexplained. The DNA was the basis for D and trimming; V, J and clone size are from that table. The sample contains about 300,000 clones, approximately 85% of them found a single time. Together, the top ten hold over 2% of the sample.

To note about this clone: The specificity of this receptor is unknown. One base away there is no much larger clone; base qualities are not given. Different DNA sequences within this sample yield the same CDR3.

Enrolling through a virtual design, the prospective study's participants ranged in age from roughly 18 to 95 years and lived across some 22 United States geographic areas. In the prospective study, participants were assigned to cohorts based on the clinical history participants reported in a screening survey and a study questionnaire. Recovered participants in ImmuneRACE Cohort 3 were defined by two consecutive negative NP/OP PCR tests, clearance by a healthcare professional, or resolution of symptoms. Each participant in the prospective study had whole blood, serum and a nasopharyngeal or oropharyngeal swab collected by mobile phlebotomists. Over a roughly 2-month period, participants in the prospective study had the option of providing additional blood draws and questionnaires. Before DNA extraction, blood samples from the prospective study were shipped at room temperature or frozen.

Input material: PBMCs or T cells enriched from blood (not recorded which). This receptor was taken from a man aged 30 to 45 who had recovered from COVID-19. The sequence links TRBV27 to TRBJ1-5; the D gene assignment is ambiguous. CDR3 sequence: CASSLQSNQPQHF. The nucleotides read TGTGCCAGCAGTTTACAGAGCAATCAGCCCCAGCATTTT.